The 8 T cell receptor beta chains below all came from one sample that was sequenced in a study of PD-L1 blockade in urothelial cancer. The data were produced by immunoSEQ multiplex PCR, yet TCRdb's version contains in-frame clones alone and is incomplete. The sample lists 29,000 or so clones, about 87% occurring once. The source material was PBMCs, sampled around atezolizumab (anti-PD-L1) treatment. These receptor sequences come from a man aged 50-59 years with urothelial cancer.

The V and J genes are TRBV27 and TRBJ2-7, with a tentative D call TRBD2 (6 bases). Looked up from germline, CDR1 is MNHEY and CDR2 is SMNVEV (reference sequence). The CDR3 contains 15 residues. V lost 4 bases and J 7 bases, leaving 20 bases between the germline ends. The DNA of the CDR3 is TGTGCCAGCAGTTCGGGCGGGACGTACCGTGGGGAGCAGTACTTC. Amino acid sequence: CASSSGGTYRGEQYF.

The chain employs TRBV6-6 and TRBJ2-7, with D unresolved. The CDR3 is 11 amino acids. The germline gives CDR1 MNHNY, CDR2 SVGAGI (reference sequence). Trimming removed 7 bases from V and 1 base from J, with 5 bases in between. This CDR3 is CASTHSYEQYF. DNA for the CDR3: TGTGCCAGCACCCATTCCTACGAGCAGTACTTC.

V and J are TRBV4-3 and TRBJ2-3, with 7 bases lining up with TRBD2. J lost 2 bases, V lost 11 bases, and 7 bases had no gene match. The CDR3 totals 13 residues. The V gene's germline CDR1 is LGHNA and CDR2 YSLEER. CDR3 sequence (DNA): TGCGCCGCAGGGACTACGAACACAGATACGCAGTATTTT. It specifies CAAGTTNTDTQYF.

V gene TRBV10-2 combines with J gene TRBJ2-5, with TRBD2 identical over 10 bases. CDR1 and CDR2 from the germline V gene are WSHSY and SAAADI. Germline trimming cut 8 bases from V and 7 bases from J; bases unmatched to any gene: 7. CDR3 size: 13 residues. CDR3 nucleotide sequence: TGCGCCAGCGAGAGCGGGGGGGCCGGGACCCAGTACTTC. It specifies CASESGGAGTQYF.

The gene calls are TRBV18 and TRBJ2-5; 7 nucleotides match TRBD1. The CDR3 has 15 amino acids. Germline values: CDR1 KGHSH, CDR2 LQKENI. The J segment lost 2 bases and the V segment lost 6 bases, leaving 9 bases of the junction unmatched. The CDR3 loop reads CASSKTGLGQETQYF. The CDR3 nucleotides read TGTGCCAGCTCGAAGACAGGGTTGGGGCAAGAGACCCAGTACTTC.

The gene calls are TRBV6-5 and TRBJ1-1; no firm D call. Germline V gene sequence: CDR1 MNHEY, CDR2 SVGAGI. V was trimmed by 1 base and J by 0 bases, leaving 12 bases between them. CDR3 length: 16 amino acids. CDR3 in amino acids: CASSYLTRGLNTEAFF. CDR3 bases: TGTGCCAGCAGTTACTTAACCAGAGGGTTGAACACTGAAGCTTTCTTT.

J is TRBJ1-3 and V is TRBV5-6, with TRBD1 matching 11 bases. CDR3 size: 16 residues. The J segment lost 8 bases and the V segment lost 0 bases, leaving 7 bases of the junction unmatched. Germline lookup yields CDR1 SGHDT and CDR2 YYEEEE. The CDR3 coding sequence is TGTGCCAGCAGCTTGGCTCGGGACAGGGGGTTATACACCATATATTTT. This translates into CASSLARDRGLYTIYF.

This chain connects TRBV4-1 to TRBJ1-3; D gene unclear. The CDR3 totals 18 residues. V was pared by 0 bases and J by 0 bases, with 15 bases between. In germline, CDR1 is MGHRA, CDR2 YSYEKL. The CDR3 DNA is TGCGCCAGCAGCCAAGATCACCCGGGAACCCTCTCTGGAAACACCATATATTTT. This gives the protein CASSQDHPGTLSGNTIYF.